This T cell receptor beta chain was identified during a study of shared clonotypes between healthy human individuals. Study-level information: Researchers drew samples from a couple of women and a few men aged 18 to 49.

The germline V gene encodes CDR1 KGHSH and CDR2 LQKENI. Trimming left V 5 bases short and J 1 base short, with 14 bases between. The CDR3 loop spans 15 amino acids. Authors' methods: Junction-only immunoSEQ sequences carried no quality scores, so filtering differed. Assay used: immunoSEQ multiplex PCR; TCRdb lists only in-frame clones, some missing. The V and J calls and the clone size are those of that table, but D and trimming were determined from the DNA. The profile shows around 1 million clones, less than 85% of them singletons. Whole-study results and caveats: When naive CD4 clonotypes were compared across several donors, around 5% were shared. All-four-donor shared clonotypes had higher generation probabilities than non-shared clonotypes did.

In the case of this clone: Antigen unknown.

The sequence was collected from a man aged 18 to 30 in good health. The chain employs TRBV18 and TRBJ1-1, with D maybe TRBD1 (5 bases). Input material: memory CD4+ T cells sorted from blood. Subset specified: CD45RA-negative fraction. The CDR3 loop reads CASSSSDSPNTEAFF. In DNA, the CDR3 is TGTGCCAGCTCAAGCAGTGACAGCCCGAACACTGAAGCTTTCTTT.